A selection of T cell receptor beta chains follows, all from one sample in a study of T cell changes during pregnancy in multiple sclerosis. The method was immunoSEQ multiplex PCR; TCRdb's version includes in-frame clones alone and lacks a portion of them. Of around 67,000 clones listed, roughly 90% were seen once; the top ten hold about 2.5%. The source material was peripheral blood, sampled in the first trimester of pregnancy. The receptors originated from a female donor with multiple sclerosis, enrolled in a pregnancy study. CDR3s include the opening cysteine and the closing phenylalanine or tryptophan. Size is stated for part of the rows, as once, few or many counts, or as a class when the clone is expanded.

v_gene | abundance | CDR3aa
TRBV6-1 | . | CASSGGQGAGEKLFF
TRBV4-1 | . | CASSQYFVPDTQYF
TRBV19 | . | CASNPDREDTGELFF
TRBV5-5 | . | CASSYLEGAQSIRKGTEAFF
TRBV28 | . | CASSYFRTSGSYEQYF
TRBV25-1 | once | CASSASENTIYF
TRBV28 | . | CASSRTASTVMNTEAFF
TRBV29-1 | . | CSAQDRGMNTEAFF
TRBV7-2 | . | CASSFEQGDQPQHF
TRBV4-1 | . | CASSPGGVGGRRYEQYF
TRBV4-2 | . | CASSRSGTEETQYF
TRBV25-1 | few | CASSARSFGVAFF
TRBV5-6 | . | CASSLYRSNYGYTF
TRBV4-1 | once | CASSQGGRNTEAFF
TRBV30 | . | CAWGDRRSYGYTF